These T cell receptor beta chains were read from a single sample in a study of blood T cell repertoires in COVID-19. This table comes from immunoSEQ multiplex PCR, and its TCRdb copy is limited to in-frame clones, with some not included. The profile shows about 52,000 clones, 82% of them singletons. The sequenced sample was peripheral blood. The receptors here all came from a man aged 80 or over with COVID-19, enrolled during active disease. Both conserved end residues are part of each CDR3. D genes are given only for firm matches. The listing skips clone size in some rows; elsewhere it reads once, few, many or a size class.

len	j_gene	d_gene	v_gene	abundance	CDR3nt	CDR3aa
13	TRBJ2-5	.	TRBV27	few	TGTGCCAGCAGTCCTCGGGGGCAAGAGACCCAGTACTTC	CASSPRGQETQYF
17	TRBJ2-5	.	TRBV7-8	.	TGTGCCAGCAGCTTAGCGGTGACAGAGCTTTACCAAGAGACCCAGTACTTC	CASSLAVTELYQETQYF
15	TRBJ1-1	TRBD1	TRBV28	.	TGTGCCAGCAGTCCCCCCCGGGGACAGGGACCTGAAGCTTTCTTT	CASSPPRGQGPEAFF
13	TRBJ2-5	.	TRBV12-5	.	TGTGCTAGTGGCTATCAGGGCCGGGAGACCCAGTACTTC	CASGYQGRETQYF
15	TRBJ2-3	TRBD2	TRBV5-1	.	TGCGCCAGCAGCCTCAGCGGGGCAAGGGTGGATACGCAGTATTTT	CASSLSGARVDTQYF
16	TRBJ1-4	.	TRBV7-9	.	TGTGCCAGCAGCTCTTACAACAGGGCTACTAATGAAAAACTGTTTTTT	CASSSYNRATNEKLFF
14	TRBJ1-1	.	TRBV6-2/TRBV6-3	.	TGTGCCAGCAGTTATTTCAGCGGGCCCACTGAAGCTTTCTTT	CASSYFSGPTEAFF
13	TRBJ1-5	.	TRBV9	.	TGTGCCAGCAGGGACAGTTTAAATCAGCCCCAGCATTTT	CASRDSLNQPQHF
12	TRBJ2-4	.	TRBV3-1/TRBV3-2	.	TGTGCCAGCAGCCCTAGTAGGAACATTCAGTACTTC	CASSPSRNIQYF
13	TRBJ1-2	.	TRBV5-1	.	TGCGCCAGCAGCTTGGGGACAGCCTATGGCTACACCTTC	CASSLGTAYGYTF
17	TRBJ2-4	.	TRBV5-6	.	TGTGCCAGCAGCTTTTTCGGGACAAACAGGGTGGAAAACATTCAGTACTTC	CASSFFGTNRVENIQYF
14	TRBJ1-2	.	TRBV24-1	few	TGTGCCACCAGTGACCTCACGGGTGTTGAGGGCTACACCTTC	CATSDLTGVEGYTF
14	TRBJ2-7	.	TRBV5-1	few	TGCGCCAGCAGCTTGTGGCACCAAACCTACGAGCAGTACTTC	CASSLWHQTYEQYF
16	TRBJ2-7	TRBD2	TRBV7-9	few	TGTGCCAGCAGCCACCGCGCCCTAGCGGTGGGGAACGAGCAGTACTTC	CASSHRALAVGNEQYF
15	TRBJ2-1	.	TRBV7-3	.	TGTGCCAGCAGCTTAGGTCGCGGGGCATACAATGAGCAGTTCTTC	CASSLGRGAYNEQFF
14	TRBJ2-5	TRBD2	TRBV7-2	.	TGTGCCAGCAGCCAAACGGGGGGACAAGAGACCCAGTACTTC	CASSQTGGQETQYF
16	TRBJ2-1	TRBD2	TRBV11-2	.	TGTGCCAGCAGCTTAAGGGCTAGCGGGCCCTACAATGAGCAGTTCTTC	CASSLRASGPYNEQFF
16	TRBJ2-3	TRBD2	TRBV14	.	TGTGCCAGCAGCCTACTAGCGGGAGGGAAGACAGATACGCAGTATTTT	CASSLLAGGKTDTQYF
14	TRBJ2-3	.	TRBV7-2	.	TGTGCCAGCAGACCACATCTGGGCGCAGATACGCAGTATTTT	CASRPHLGADTQYF
13	TRBJ1-1	.	TRBV2	once	TGTGCCAGCAGGGACAGAAAGAACACTGAAGCTTTCTTT	CASRDRKNTEAFF
14	TRBJ2-7	TRBD2	TRBV7-3	.	TGTGCCAGCAGCTTGGATAGCGGGAGCTACGAGCAGTACTTC	CASSLDSGSYEQYF
14	TRBJ2-5	.	TRBV7-9	.	TGTGCCAGCAGACCCGACAGGTCGATGGAGACCCAGTACTTC	CASRPDRSMETQYF
15	TRBJ1-5	.	TRBV6-5	.	TGTGCCAGCAGACCCTTAGACAGGCGAAATCAGCCCCAGCATTTT	CASRPLDRRNQPQHF
14	TRBJ1-4	.	TRBV3-1/TRBV3-2	.	TGTGCCAGCAGCCGGGGCCACACCAATGAAAAACTGTTTTTT	CASSRGHTNEKLFF
18	TRBJ1-2	TRBD1	TRBV24-1	once	TGTGCCACCAGTGACCCGAGGACAGGGGCTGCTAGCTTCTATGGCTACACCTTC	CATSDPRTGAASFYGYTF
14	TRBJ1-5	TRBD1	TRBV2	.	TGTGCCAGCCGCTGGACAGGGGTAGACCAGCCCCAGCATTTT	CASRWTGVDQPQHF
14	TRBJ1-1	.	TRBV5-5	.	TGTGCCAGCAGCTTTGGGGCCGCTTGGGATGAAGCTTTCTTT	CASSFGAAWDEAFF
18	TRBJ1-2	TRBD1	TRBV15	once	TGTGCCACCAGCAGAGACGCTTCTAGTGGGACAGCTAACTATGGCTACACCTTC	CATSRDASSGTANYGYTF
14	TRBJ2-1	TRBD1	TRBV24-1	.	TGTGCCACCAGTGCCCAACGACAGGGAAATGAGCAGTTCTTC	CATSAQRQGNEQFF
17	TRBJ1-1	.	TRBV23-1	.	TGCGCCAGCAGTCGGCCGGGGTTCCCCCTGGGGAACACTGAAGCTTTCTTT	CASSRPGFPLGNTEAFF
13	TRBJ1-5	TRBD1	TRBV5-5	.	TGTGCCAGCACCCCCAGGGGGAATCAGCCCCAGCATTTT	CASTPRGNQPQHF
15	TRBJ1-4	.	TRBV27	.	TGTGCCAGCAGTTTTTCAGGGACACCTAATGAAAAACTGTTTTTT	CASSFSGTPNEKLFF
11	TRBJ2-1	TRBD1	TRBV7-2	once	TGTGCCAGCAGCCTTCGGACAGGGTTGGTCTTC	CASSLRTGLVF
15	TRBJ2-1	.	TRBV27	.	TGTGCCAGCACCCGAACGGGGGTGGCCTACAATGAGCAGTTCTTC	CASTRTGVAYNEQFF
15	TRBJ2-1	.	TRBV7-2	.	TGTGCCAGCAGCTTAGCGGCGGGGGCGGGGGATGAGCAGTTCTTC	CASSLAAGAGDEQFF
15	TRBJ2-7	.	TRBV5-1	.	TGCGCCAGCAGCTTTGGAGGGGCAGTATCCTACGAGCAGTACTTC	CASSFGGAVSYEQYF
15	TRBJ1-2	TRBD1	TRBV19	.	TGTGCCAGTAGGGCCTGGACAGGGATTAACTATGGCTACACCTTC	CASRAWTGINYGYTF